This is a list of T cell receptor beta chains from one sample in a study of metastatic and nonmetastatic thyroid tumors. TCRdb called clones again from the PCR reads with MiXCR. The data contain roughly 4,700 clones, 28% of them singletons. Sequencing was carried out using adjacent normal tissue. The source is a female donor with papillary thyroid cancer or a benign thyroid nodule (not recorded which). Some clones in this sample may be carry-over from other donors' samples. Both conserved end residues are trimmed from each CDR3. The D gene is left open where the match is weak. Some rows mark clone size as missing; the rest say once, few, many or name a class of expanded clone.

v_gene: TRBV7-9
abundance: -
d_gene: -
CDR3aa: ASSLSQGNEQY

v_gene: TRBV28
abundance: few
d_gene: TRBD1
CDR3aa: ASSLTGGVNQPQH

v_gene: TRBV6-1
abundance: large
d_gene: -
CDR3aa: ASSEQRTKTDTQY

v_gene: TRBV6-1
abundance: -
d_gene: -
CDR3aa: ASSQVGADTQY

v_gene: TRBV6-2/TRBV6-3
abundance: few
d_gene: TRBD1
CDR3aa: ASSSRTGGNQPQH

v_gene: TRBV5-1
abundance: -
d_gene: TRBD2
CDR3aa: ASSLESGGFYEQY

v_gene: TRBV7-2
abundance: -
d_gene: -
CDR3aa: ASSLDLRGADGYT

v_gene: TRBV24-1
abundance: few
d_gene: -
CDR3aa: ATMEGPNYGYT

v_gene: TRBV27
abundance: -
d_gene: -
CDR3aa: ASSFSHTGIVSYEQY

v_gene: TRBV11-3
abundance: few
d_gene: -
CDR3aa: ASSLTGSSYEQY

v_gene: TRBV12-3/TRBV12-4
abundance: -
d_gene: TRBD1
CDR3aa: ASSFGQGVYEQY

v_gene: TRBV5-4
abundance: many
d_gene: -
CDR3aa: ASSLEAANEQF

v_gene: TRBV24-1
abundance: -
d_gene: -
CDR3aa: ATSEQSRRTGELF

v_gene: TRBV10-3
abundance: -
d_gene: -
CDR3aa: AITGISNYGYT

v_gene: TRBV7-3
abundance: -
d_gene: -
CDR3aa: ASSPLPGAEAF

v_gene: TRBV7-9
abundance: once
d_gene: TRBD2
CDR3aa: ASSTPGLARNEQY

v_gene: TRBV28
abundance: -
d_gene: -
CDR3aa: ASSPTDSNYGYT

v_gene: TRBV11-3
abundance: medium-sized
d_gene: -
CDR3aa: ASSLGATDTQY

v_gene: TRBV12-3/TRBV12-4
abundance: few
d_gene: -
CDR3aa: ASSINRVGQPQH

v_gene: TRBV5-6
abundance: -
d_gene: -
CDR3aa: ASSFRAGQPYGYT

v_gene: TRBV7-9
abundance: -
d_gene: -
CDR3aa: SSILGSNTEAF

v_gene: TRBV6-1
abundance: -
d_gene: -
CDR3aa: ASSPLRGLDGYT

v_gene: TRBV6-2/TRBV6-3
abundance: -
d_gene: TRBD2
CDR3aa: ASSYGLAGYNEQF

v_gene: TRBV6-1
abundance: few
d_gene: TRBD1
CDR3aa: ASRQGVIGYNEQF

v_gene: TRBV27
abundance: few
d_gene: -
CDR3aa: ASSTLIGYEQF

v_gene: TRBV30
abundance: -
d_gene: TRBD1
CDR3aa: AWSVFSGGADTEAF

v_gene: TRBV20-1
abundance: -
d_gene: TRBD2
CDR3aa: SAEGTSGGNRPYEQY

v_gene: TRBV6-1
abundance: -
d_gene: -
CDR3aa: ASNPAWAGPPLQ

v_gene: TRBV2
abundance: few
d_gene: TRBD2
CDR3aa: ASKPSGNNYEQY

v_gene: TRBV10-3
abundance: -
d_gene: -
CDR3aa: AISAGGRGDTQY

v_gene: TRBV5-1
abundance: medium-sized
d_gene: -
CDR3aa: ASSSQARNYGYT

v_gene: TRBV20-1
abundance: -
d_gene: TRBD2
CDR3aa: SARLPGASGREGEQY

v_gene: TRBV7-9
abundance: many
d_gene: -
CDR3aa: AASGASNTGELF

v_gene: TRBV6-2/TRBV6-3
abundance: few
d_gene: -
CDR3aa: ASRRGNTGELF

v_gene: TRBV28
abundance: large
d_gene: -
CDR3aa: ASSPGAYEQY

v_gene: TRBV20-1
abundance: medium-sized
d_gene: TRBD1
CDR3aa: SARARRTGSDSPLH

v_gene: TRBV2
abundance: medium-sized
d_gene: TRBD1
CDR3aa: ASSGTGENQPQH

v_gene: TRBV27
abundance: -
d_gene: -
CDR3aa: ASSLEPPTVNPGSPLH

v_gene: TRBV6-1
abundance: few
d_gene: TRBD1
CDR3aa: ASRTGNEQF

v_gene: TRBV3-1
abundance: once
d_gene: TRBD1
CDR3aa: ASSYQGGQPQH

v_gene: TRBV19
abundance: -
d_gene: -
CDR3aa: ASSYGYNSPLH

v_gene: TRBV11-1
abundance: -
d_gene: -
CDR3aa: ASRRSVRVNTEAF

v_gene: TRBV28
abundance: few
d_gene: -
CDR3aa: ASSSPMGIGQF

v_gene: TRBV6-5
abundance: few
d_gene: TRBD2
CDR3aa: ASTVGGTSGILSYEQY

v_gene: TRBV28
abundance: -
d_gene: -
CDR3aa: ASSFSRRGEQY

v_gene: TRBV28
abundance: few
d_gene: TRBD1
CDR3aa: ASEGGLYGYT

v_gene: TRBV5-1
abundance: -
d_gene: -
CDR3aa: ASSSQGPAKAF

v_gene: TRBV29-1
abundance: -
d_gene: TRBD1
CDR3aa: SVQQGDYGYT

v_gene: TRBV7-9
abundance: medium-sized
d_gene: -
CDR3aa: ASSPGGRGRNYGYT

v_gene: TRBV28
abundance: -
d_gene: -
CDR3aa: ATRYGTLNEHF

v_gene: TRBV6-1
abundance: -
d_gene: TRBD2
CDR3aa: ASSGTSGSSNEQF

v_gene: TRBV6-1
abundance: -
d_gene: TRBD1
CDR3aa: ASRGRQGSAKNIQY

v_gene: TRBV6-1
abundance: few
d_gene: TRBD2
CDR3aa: ASSPSGREWEQY

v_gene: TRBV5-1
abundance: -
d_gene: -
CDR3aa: ASSLRGAVREAF